Listed below are T cell receptor beta chains from one sample, sequenced in a study of control samples from healthy donors and cancer patients. TCRdb's copy holds only in-frame clones and misses some; the assay was immunoSEQ multiplex PCR. In the table there are some 130,000 clones, approximately 92% of which are singletons. Sequencing used blood. The receptors originated from a man between 35 and 55 years old in good health. Both conserved end residues are part of each CDR3. Each record gives: J gene, clone size, D gene, V gene, CDR3 protein, CDR3 DNA. A D gene is named only where the DNA matches it firmly. Only some rows state a clone size, as once, few, many or a class for expanded clones.

>TRBJ2-4|.|.|TRBV10-3
CAISESSVDREENIQYF
TGTGCCATCAGTGAGTCTAGTGTTGATAGGGAGGAAAACATTCAGTACTTC
>TRBJ2-5|.|TRBD2|TRBV3-1/TRBV3-2
CASSPRGGLETQYF
TGTGCCAGCAGCCCTCGGGGAGGGCTGGAGACCCAGTACTTC
>TRBJ2-5|.|TRBD2|TRBV6-5
CASTSGGSETQYF
TGTGCCAGCACTAGCGGGGGATCAGAGACCCAGTACTTC
>TRBJ1-4|few|TRBD1|TRBV15
CATSRDSNTGTGAEKLFF
TGTGCCACCAGCAGAGACTCAAACACCGGGACAGGAGCCGAAAAACTGTTTTTT
>TRBJ2-7|.|.|TRBV7-8
CASSALRTGGEQYF
TGTGCCAGCAGCGCCCTCAGAACAGGAGGCGAGCAGTACTTC
>TRBJ1-3|few|.|TRBV10-2
CASCSGVAGNTIYF
TGCGCCAGCTGTTCGGGGGTTGCTGGAAACACCATATATTTT
>TRBJ1-2|.|TRBD1|TRBV6-5
CASSNPGQSYGYTF
TGTGCCAGCAGTAACCCGGGACAGTCATATGGCTACACCTTC
>TRBJ1-2|.|.|TRBV27
CASTERGLRRGPNGYTF
TGTGCCAGCACCGAGAGAGGGTTAAGACGGGGACCCAATGGCTACACCTTC
>TRBJ2-2|once|.|TRBV7-8
CASSRPTGELFF
TGTGCCAGCAGCCGACCTACCGGGGAGCTGTTTTTT
>TRBJ1-1|.|.|TRBV4-2
CASSQELGLTEAFF
TGTGCCAGCAGCCAAGAACTGGGGCTCACTGAAGCTTTCTTT
>TRBJ2-5|.|.|TRBV30
CAWSVSRETQYF
TGTGCCTGGAGCGTCAGTAGAGAGACCCAGTACTTC
>TRBJ2-2|.|.|TRBV19
CASSRSTQGNTGELFF
TGTGCCAGTAGCCGATCAACACAGGGGAACACCGGGGAGCTGTTTTTT
>TRBJ1-6|.|.|TRBV25-1
CASNNMGAGSPLHF
TGTGCCAGCAATAATATGGGGGCTGGGTCACCCCTCCACTTT
>TRBJ2-3|.|.|TRBV30
CAWTGASTDTQYF
TGTGCCTGGACAGGGGCTAGCACAGATACGCAGTATTTT
>TRBJ1-1|.|.|TRBV10-1
CASSELPNTEAFF
TGCGCCAGCAGTGAGCTGCCGAACACTGAAGCTTTCTTT
>TRBJ1-1|.|.|TRBV18
CASSPNGIRVNTEAFF
TGTGCCAGCTCACCTAATGGCATTAGGGTGAACACTGAAGCTTTCTTT
>TRBJ2-5|.|.|TRBV3-1/TRBV3-2
CASSVTHAGQETQYF
TGTGCCAGCAGCGTAACCCATGCGGGCCAAGAGACCCAGTACTTC
>TRBJ1-2|.|.|TRBV7-8
CASSLSGAEGGTF
TGTGCCAGCAGCTTGTCCGGGGCGGAGGGTGGCACCTTC
>TRBJ1-1|.|TRBD1|TRBV7-8
CASSAQGVTNTEAFF
TGTGCCAGCAGCGCACAGGGGGTTACGAACACTGAAGCTTTCTTT
>TRBJ1-5|.|.|TRBV12-3/TRBV12-4
CASSPQGKLPQHF
TGTGCCAGCAGTCCCCAGGGAAAGTTGCCCCAGCATTTT
>TRBJ1-1|.|.|TRBV12-3/TRBV12-4
CASSQAAEAFF
TGTGCCAGCAGCCAGGCGGCTGAAGCTTTCTTT
>TRBJ2-1|.|.|TRBV24-1
CATSEPLGALGSYNEQFF
TGTGCCACCAGTGAACCCCTGGGAGCGCTTGGCTCCTACAATGAGCAGTTCTTC
>TRBJ1-2|.|TRBD1|TRBV5-1
CASSFSSGQGGGYTF
TGCGCCAGCAGCTTTTCCAGCGGACAGGGCGGTGGCTACACCTTC
>TRBJ2-3|.|TRBD2|TRBV9
CASSVGPSGASTDTQYF
TGTGCCAGCAGCGTAGGTCCTAGCGGAGCTAGCACAGATACGCAGTATTTT
>TRBJ1-1|.|.|TRBV5-4
CASSASKGPYTEAFF
TGTGCCAGCAGCGCATCCAAGGGCCCTTACACTGAAGCTTTCTTT
>TRBJ1-6|.|.|TRBV7-3
CASSLSAAGHSPLHF
TGTGCCAGCAGCTTAAGCGCGGCAGGCCATTCACCCCTCCACTTT